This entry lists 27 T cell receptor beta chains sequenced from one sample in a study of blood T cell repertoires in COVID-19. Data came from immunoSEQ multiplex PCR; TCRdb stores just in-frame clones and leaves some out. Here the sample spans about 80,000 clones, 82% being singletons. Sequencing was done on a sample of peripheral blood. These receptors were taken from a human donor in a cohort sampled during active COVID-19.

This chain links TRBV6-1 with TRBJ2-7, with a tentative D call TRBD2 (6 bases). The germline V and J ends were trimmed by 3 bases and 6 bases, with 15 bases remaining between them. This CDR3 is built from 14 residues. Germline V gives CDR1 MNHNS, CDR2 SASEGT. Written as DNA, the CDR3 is TGTGCCAGCAGTGATGGCGGAGGGTGGTCCGAGCAGTACTTC. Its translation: CASSDGGGWSEQYF.

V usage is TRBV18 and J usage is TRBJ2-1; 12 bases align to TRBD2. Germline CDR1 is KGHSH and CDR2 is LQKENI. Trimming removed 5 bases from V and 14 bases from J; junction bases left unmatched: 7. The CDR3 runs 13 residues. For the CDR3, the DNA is TGTGCCAGCTCATCTTCTAGCGGGGGGGTTGAGTTCTTC. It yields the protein CASSSSSGGVEFF.

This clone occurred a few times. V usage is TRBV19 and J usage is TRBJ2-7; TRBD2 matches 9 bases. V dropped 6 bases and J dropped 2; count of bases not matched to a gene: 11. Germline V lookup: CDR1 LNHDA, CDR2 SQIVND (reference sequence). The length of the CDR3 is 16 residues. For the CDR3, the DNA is TGTGCCAGTAGGGGATCCAGCGGGGGGCGAGCCTACGAGCAGTACTTC. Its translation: CASRGSSGGRAYEQYF.

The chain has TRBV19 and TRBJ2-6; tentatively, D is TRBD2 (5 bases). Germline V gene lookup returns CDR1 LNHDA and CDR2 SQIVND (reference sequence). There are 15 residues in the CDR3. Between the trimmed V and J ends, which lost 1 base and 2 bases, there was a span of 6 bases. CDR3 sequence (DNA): TGTGCCAGTAGTATAGTCGGGACTGGGGCCAACGTCCTGACTTTC. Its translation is CASSIVGTGANVLTF. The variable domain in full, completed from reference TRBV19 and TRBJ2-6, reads DGGITQSPKYLFRKEGQNVTLSCEQNLNHDAMYWYRQDPGQGLRLIYYSQIVNDFQKGDIAEGYSVSREKKESFPLTVTSAQKNPTAFYLCASSIVGTGANVLTFGAGSRLTVL.

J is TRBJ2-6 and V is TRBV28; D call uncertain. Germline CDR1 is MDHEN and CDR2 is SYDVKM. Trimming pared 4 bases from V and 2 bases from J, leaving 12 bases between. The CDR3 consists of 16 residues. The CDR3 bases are TGTGCCAGCAGTTCCGGCACAGTAACTGGGGCCAACGTCCTGACTTTC. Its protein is CASSSGTVTGANVLTF.

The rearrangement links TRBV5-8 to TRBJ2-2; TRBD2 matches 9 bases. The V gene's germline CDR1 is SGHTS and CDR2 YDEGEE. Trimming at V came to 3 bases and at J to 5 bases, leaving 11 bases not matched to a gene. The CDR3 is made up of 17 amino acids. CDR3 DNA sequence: TGTGCCAGCAGCTGGGGAAGTAGCGGGGGTCGGACCGGGGAGCTGTTTTTT. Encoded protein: CASSWGSSGGRTGELFF.

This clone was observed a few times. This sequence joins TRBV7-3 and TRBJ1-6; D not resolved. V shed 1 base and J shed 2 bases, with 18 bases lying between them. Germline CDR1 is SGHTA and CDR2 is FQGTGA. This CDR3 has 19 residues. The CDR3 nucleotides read TGTGCCAGCAGCTTAAGACCCCCACGGGGTGGCACCTATAATTCACCCCTCCACTTT. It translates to CASSLRPPRGGTYNSPLHF.

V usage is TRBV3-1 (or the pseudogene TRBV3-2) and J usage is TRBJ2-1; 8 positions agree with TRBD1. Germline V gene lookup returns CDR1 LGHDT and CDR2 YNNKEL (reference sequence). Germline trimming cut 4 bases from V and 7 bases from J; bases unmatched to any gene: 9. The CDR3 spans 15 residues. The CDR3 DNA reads TGTGCCAGCAGCCCTCAGGGGGCGAACCGGAATGAGCAGTTCTTC. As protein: CASSPQGANRNEQFF.

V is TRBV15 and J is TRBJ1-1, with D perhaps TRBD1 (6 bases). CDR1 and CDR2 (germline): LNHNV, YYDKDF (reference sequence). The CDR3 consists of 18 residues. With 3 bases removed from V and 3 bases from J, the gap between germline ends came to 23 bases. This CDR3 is CATSSPPWAGEWDTEAFF. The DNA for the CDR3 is TGTGCCACCAGCAGCCCCCCATGGGCAGGGGAGTGGGACACTGAAGCTTTCTTT.

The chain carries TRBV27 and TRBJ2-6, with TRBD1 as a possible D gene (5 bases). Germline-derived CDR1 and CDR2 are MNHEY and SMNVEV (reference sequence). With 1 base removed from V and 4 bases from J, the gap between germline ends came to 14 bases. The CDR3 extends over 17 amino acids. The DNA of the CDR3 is TGTGCCAGCAGTTTATGGGGTAGGGGCGAAGGGGCCAACGTCCTGACTTTC. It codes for CASSLWGRGEGANVLTF.

The CDR3: CASSLARGATMNTEAFF. The CDR3 coding sequence is TGCGCCAGCAGCTTGGCCAGGGGGGCGACCATGAACACTGAAGCTTTCTTT. This sequence joins TRBV5-1 and TRBJ1-1, with TRBD1 identical over 7 bases. The CDR3 runs 17 residues. The J segment lost 0 bases and the V segment lost 0 bases, leaving 8 bases of the junction unmatched. Looked up from germline, CDR1 is SGHRS and CDR2 is YFSETQ.

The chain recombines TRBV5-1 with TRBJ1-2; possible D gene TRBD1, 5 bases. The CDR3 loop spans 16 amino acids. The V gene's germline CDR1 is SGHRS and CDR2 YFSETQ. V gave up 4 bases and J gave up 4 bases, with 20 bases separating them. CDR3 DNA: TGCGCCAGCAGCGGGGGGGAGCGCTCCGTTAGCTATGGCTACACCTTC. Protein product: CASSGGERSVSYGYTF.

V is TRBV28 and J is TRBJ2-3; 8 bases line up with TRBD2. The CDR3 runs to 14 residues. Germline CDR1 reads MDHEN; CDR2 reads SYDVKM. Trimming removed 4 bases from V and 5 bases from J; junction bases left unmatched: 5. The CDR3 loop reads CASSSGGARDTQYF. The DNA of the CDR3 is TGTGCCAGCAGTTCCGGGGGGGCCAGAGATACGCAGTATTTT.

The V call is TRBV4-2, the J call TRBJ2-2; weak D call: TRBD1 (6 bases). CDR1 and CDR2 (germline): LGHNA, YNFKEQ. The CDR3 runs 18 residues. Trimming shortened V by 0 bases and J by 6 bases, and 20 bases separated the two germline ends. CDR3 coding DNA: TGTGCCAGCAGCCAAGATCTTACCGGCTACCCAGGGGCCGGGGAGCTGTTTTTT. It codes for CASSQDLTGYPGAGELFF.

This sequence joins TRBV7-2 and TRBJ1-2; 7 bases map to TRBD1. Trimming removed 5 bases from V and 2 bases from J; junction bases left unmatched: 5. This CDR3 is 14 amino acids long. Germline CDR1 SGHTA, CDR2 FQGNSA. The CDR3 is CASSVDRRNYGYTF. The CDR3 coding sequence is TGTGCCAGCAGCGTGGACAGGAGGAACTATGGCTACACCTTC. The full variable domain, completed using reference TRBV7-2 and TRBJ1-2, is GAGVSQSPSNKVTEKGKDVELRCDPISGHTALYWYRQSLGQGLEFLIYFQGNSAPDKSGLPSDRFSAERTGGSVSTLTIQRTQQEDSAVYLCASSVDRRNYGYTFGSGTRLTVV.

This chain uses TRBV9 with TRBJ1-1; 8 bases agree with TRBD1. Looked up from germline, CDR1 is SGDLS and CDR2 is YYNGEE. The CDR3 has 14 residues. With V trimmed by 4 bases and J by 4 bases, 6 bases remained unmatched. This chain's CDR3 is CASSFGTGGTEAFF. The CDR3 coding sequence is TGTGCCAGCAGCTTTGGGACAGGCGGCACTGAAGCTTTCTTT. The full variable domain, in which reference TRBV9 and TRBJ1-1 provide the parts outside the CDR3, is DSGVTQTPKHLITATGQRVTLRCSPRSGDLSVYWYQQSLDQGLQFLIQYYNGEERAKGNILERFSAQQFPDLHSELNLSSLELGDSALYFCASSFGTGGTEAFFGQGTRLTVV.

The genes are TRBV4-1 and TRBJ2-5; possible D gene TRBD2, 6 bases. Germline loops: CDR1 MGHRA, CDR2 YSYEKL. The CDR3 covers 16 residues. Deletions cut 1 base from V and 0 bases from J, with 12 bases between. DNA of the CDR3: TGCGCCAGCAGCCAAGTTTGGCGGGGACACCAAGAGACCCAGTACTTC. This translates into CASSQVWRGHQETQYF.

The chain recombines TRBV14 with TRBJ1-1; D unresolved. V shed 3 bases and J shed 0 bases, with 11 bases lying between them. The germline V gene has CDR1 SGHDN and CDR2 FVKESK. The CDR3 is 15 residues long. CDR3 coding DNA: TGTGCCAGCAGCCAGACACAGCACATGAACACTGAAGCTTTCTTT. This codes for CASSQTQHMNTEAFF.

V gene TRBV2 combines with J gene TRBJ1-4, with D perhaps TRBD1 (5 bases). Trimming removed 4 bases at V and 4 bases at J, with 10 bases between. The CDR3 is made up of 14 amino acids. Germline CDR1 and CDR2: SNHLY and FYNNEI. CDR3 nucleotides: TGTGCCAGCAGTGTGCTGGGGGGTAATGAAAAACTGTTTTTT. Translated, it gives CASSVLGGNEKLFF.

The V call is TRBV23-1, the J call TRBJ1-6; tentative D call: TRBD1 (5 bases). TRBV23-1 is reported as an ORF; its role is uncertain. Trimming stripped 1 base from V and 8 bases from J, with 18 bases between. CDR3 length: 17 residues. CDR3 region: CASSQYPFQGCDSPLHF. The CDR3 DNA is TGCGCCAGCAGTCAATACCCCTTCCAGGGTTGCGATTCACCCCTCCACTTT.

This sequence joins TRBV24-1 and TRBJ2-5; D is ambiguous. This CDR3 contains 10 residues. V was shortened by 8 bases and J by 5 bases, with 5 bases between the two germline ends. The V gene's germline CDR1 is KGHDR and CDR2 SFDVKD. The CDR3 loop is CATNAETQYF. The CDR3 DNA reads TGTGCCACCAATGCGGAGACCCAGTACTTC.

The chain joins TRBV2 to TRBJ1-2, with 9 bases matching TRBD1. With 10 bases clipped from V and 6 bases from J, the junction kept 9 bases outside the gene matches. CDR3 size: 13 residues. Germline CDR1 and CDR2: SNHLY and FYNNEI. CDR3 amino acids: CATHRDRVNGYTF. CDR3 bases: TGTGCCACCCACCGGGACAGGGTTAATGGCTACACCTTC. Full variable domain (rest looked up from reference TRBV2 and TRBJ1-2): EPEVTQTPSHQVTQMGQEVILRCVPISNHLYFYWYRQILGQKVEFLVSFYNNEISEKSEIFDDQFSVERPDGSNFTLKIRSTKLEDSAMYFCATHRDRVNGYTFGSGTRLTVV.

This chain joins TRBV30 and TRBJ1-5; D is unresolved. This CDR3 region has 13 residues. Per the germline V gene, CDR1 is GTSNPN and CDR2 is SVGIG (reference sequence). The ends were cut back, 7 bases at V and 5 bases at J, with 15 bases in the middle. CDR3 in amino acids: CALAHPPDQPQHF. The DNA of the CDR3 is TGTGCCTTAGCACACCCACCCGATCAGCCCCAGCATTTT. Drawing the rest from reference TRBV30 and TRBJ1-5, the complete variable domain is SQTIHQWPATLVQPVGSPLSLECTVEGTSNPNLYWYRQAAGRGLQLLFYSVGIGQISSEVPQNLSASRPQDRQFILSSKKLLLSDSGFYLCALAHPPDQPQHFGDGTRLSIL.

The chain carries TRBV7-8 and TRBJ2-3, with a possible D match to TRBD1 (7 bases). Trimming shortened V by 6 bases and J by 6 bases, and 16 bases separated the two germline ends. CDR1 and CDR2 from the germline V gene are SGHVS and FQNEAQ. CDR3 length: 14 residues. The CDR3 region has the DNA TGTGCCAGCAGGCGGGACAGACGTAGGGATACGCAGTATTTT. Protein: CASRRDRRRDTQYF.

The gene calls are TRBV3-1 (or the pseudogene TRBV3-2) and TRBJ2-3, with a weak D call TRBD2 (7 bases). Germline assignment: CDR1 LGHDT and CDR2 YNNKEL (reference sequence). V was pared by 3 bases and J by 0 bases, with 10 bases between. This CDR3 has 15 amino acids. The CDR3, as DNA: TGTGCCAGCAGCCAGCGGGGGCGGAGCACAGATACGCAGTATTTT. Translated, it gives CASSQRGRSTDTQYF.

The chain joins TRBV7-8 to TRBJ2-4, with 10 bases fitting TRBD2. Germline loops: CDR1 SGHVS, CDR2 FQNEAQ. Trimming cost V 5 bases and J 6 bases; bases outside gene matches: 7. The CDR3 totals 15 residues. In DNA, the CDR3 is TGTGCCAGCAGCGCCCCTAGCGGGGGAACAAACATTCAGTACTTC. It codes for CASSAPSGGTNIQYF.

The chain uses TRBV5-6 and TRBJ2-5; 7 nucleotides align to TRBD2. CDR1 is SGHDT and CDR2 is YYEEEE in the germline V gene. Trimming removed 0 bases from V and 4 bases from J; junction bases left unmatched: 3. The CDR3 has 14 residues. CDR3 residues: CASSLAGGGETQYF. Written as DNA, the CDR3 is TGTGCCAGCAGCTTGGCGGGGGGTGGAGAGACCCAGTACTTC.